This TCR beta chain was identified in a study of cytomegalovirus exposure and HLA in healthy donors. General study findings and limits: Researchers reported in a later analysis that a missense DCLRE1C variant was tied to TCR beta V- and J-gene trimming. Serostatus for CMV was the only available immune exposure information.

About this clone: The antigen is undetermined.

The CDR3 runs to 15 residues. V gave up 6 bases and J gave up 2 bases; unmatched junction bases: 4. The V gene's germline CDR1 is MNHEY and CDR2 SVGAGI. PCR amplification relied on 60 Vbeta primers (plus 13 Jbeta primers). Some clones are missing from TCRdb's copy, which holds only in-frame ones; the method was immunoSEQ multiplex PCR. The data hold some 180,000 clones, with about 9% observed a single time. The chain employs TRBV6-5 and TRBJ2-6; 7 nucleotides agree with TRBD1. The sample comprised PBMCs. The source is a woman under 40 in good health and CMV-seropositive. The CDR3 bases are TGTGCCAGCAGCTCGACAGGGACTGGGGCCAACGTCCTGACTTTC. Its translation is CASSSTGTGANVLTF.